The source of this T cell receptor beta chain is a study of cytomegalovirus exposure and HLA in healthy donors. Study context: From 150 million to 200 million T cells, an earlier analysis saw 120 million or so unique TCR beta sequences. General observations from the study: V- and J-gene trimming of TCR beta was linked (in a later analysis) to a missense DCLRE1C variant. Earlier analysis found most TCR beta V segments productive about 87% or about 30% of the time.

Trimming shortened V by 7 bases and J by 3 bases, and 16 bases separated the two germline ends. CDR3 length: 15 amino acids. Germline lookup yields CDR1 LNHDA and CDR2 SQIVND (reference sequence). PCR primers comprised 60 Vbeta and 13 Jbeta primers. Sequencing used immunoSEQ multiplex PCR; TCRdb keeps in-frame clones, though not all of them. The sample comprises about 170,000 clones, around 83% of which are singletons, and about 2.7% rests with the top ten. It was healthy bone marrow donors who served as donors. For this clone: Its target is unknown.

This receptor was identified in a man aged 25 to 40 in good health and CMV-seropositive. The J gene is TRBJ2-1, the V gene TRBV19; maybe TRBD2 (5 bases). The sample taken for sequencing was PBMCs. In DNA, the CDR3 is TGTGCCAGTACCCTAAGCGGACTTTTCTACAATGAGCAGTTCTTC. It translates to CASTLSGLFYNEQFF.